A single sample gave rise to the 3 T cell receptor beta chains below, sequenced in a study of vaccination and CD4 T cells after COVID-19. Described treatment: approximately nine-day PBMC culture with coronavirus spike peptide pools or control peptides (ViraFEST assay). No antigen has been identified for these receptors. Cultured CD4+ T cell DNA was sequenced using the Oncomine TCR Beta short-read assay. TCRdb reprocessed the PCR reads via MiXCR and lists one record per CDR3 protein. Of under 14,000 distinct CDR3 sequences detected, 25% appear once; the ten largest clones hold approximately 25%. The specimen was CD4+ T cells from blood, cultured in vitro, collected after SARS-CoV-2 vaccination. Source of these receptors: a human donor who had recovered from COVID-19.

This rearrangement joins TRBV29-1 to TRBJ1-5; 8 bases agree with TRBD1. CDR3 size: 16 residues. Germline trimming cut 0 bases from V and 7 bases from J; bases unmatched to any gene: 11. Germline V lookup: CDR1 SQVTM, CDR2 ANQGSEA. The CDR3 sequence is CSVEDLRTGRWQPQHF. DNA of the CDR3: TGCAGCGTTGAAGATCTTCGGACAGGGCGGTGGCAGCCCCAGCATTTT.

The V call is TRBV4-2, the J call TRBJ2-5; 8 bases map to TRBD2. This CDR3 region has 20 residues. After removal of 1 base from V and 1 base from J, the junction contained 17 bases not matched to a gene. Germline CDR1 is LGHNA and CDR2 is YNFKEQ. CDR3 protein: CASSQVWGSGTTGGQETQYF. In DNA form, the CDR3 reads TGTGCCAGCAGCCAAGTTTGGGGTAGCGGGACGACGGGGGGCCAAGAGACCCAGTACTTC.

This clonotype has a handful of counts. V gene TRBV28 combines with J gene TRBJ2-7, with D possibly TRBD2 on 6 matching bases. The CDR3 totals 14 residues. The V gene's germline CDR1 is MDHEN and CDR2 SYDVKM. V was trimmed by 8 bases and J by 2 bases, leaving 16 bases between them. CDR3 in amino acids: CASGVGGDAYEQYF. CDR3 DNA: TGTGCCAGCGGGGTGGGGGGTGATGCCTACGAGCAGTACTTC.